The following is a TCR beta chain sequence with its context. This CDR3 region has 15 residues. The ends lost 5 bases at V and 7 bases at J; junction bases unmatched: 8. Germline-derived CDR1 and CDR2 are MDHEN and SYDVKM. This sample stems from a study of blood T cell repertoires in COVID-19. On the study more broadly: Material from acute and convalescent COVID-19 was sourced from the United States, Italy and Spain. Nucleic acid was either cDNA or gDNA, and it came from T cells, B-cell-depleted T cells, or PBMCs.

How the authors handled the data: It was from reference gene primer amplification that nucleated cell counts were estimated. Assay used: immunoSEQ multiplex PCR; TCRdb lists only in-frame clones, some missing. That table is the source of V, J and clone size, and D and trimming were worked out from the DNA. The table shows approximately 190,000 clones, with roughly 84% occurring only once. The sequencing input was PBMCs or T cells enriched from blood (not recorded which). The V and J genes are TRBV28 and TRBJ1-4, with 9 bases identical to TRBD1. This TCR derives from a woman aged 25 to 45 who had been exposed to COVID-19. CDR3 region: CASSPWDREFEKLFF. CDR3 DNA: TGTGCCAGCAGTCCCTGGGACAGGGAGTTTGAAAAACTGTTTTTT.